The 25 T cell receptor beta chains in this list originate from one sample, sequenced in a study of T cell responses to AZD1222 COVID-19 vaccine. Clones were sequenced by immunoSEQ multiplex PCR, and TCRdb holds only the in-frame ones, with some missing. The table has 90,000 to 120,000 clones, roughly 90% seen once. Sequenced here: peripheral blood, sampled on day 0 of AZD1222 vaccination. Receptor source: an adult in good health.

The chain recombines TRBV27 with TRBJ1-1; 9 bases are a match to TRBD1. Germline CDR1 reads MNHEY; CDR2 reads SMNVEV (reference sequence). V dropped 5 bases and J dropped 1; count of bases not matched to a gene: 2. The CDR3 has 14 residues. The CDR3 DNA follows: TGTGCCAGCAGTCTGGGACAGGGGAACACTGAAGCTTTCTTT. It encodes CASSLGQGNTEAFF.

This clone was detected only a few times. The rearrangement joins TRBV7-8 to TRBJ1-5; D is unclear. Trimming shortened V by 5 bases and J by 3 bases, and 26 bases separated the two germline ends. Germline CDR1 reads SGHVS; CDR2 reads FQNEAQ. The length of the CDR3 is 19 residues. CDR3 sequence reads: CASSPTYGEALGSNQPQHF. CDR3 bases: TGTGCCAGCAGCCCAACATACGGGGAGGCCCTCGGTTCCAATCAGCCCCAGCATTTT.

The chain carries TRBV6-4 and TRBJ1-4, with a possible D match to TRBD1 (5 bases). Germline CDR1 and CDR2: MRHNA and SNTAGT. V dropped 4 bases and J dropped 7 bases, with 10 bases sitting between them. This CDR3 is 13 amino acids long. CDR3 loop: CASSVRDGEKLFF. The CDR3 nucleotides read TGTGCCAGCAGTGTCAGGGACGGTGAAAAACTGTTTTTT.

This clone was seen only once. V usage is TRBV5-4 and J usage is TRBJ2-7, with TRBD2 matching 7 bases. With 0 bases clipped from V and 4 bases from J, the junction kept 10 bases outside the gene matches. The germline V gene has CDR1 SGHNT and CDR2 YYREEE (reference sequence). The CDR3 is made up of 16 amino acids. The CDR3 DNA is TGTGCCAGCAGCTTGGGTGGAGCGGGACGAATGTACGAGCAGTACTTC. The encoded protein is CASSLGGAGRMYEQYF.

The rearrangement joins TRBV19 to TRBJ2-3, with D possibly matching TRBD1 (6 bases). The CDR3 runs 17 residues. Germline V lookup: CDR1 LNHDA, CDR2 SQIVND (reference sequence). V gave up 6 bases and J gave up 0 bases, with 19 bases separating them. The DNA for the CDR3 is TGTGCCAGTAGAGAACCGGGACAAAGCCAGAGCACAGATACGCAGTATTTT. As protein: CASREPGQSQSTDTQYF.

The V gene is TRBV12-3 or TRBV12-4, the J gene TRBJ2-7; no clear D gene. This CDR3 spans 11 amino acids. Deletions cut 2 bases from V and 6 bases from J, with 5 bases between. The CDR3 DNA reads TGTGCCAGCAGTTTATTTCTCGAGCAGTACTTC. It translates to CASSLFLEQYF.

The chain is built from TRBV7-2 and TRBJ1-3, with D maybe TRBD1 (6 bases). Deletions cut 7 bases from V and 0 bases from J, with 13 bases between. In germline, CDR1 is SGHTA, CDR2 FQGNSA. There are 15 residues in the CDR3. Here the CDR3 reads CASTQGPSSGNTIYF. CDR3 in DNA: TGTGCCAGCACACAGGGACCGAGCTCTGGAAACACCATATATTTT.

This clone has just a few counts. The chain combines TRBV28 with TRBJ2-5; 8 positions agree with TRBD2. CDR1 and CDR2 (germline): MDHEN, SYDVKM. CDR3 length: 14 residues. Trimming removed 6 bases from V and 3 bases from J; junction bases left unmatched: 6. The CDR3 sequence is CASSGAGGKETQYF. Written as DNA, the CDR3 is TGTGCCAGCAGCGGGGCGGGGGGAAAAGAGACCCAGTACTTC.

This clone was detected only once. The rearrangement joins TRBV29-1 to TRBJ1-1; possible D gene TRBD1, 5 bases. The CDR3 is 12 amino acids. Germline values: CDR1 SQVTM, CDR2 ANQGSEA. V was cut by 6 bases and J by 1 base, with 9 bases left in between. The CDR3 spells CSVARGNTEAFF. The CDR3 coding sequence is TGCAGCGTCGCAAGGGGGAACACTGAAGCTTTCTTT. Complete variable domain (other parts from reference TRBV29-1 and TRBJ1-1): SAVISQKPSRDICQRGTSLTIQCQVDSQVTMMFWYRQQPGQSLTLIATANQGSEATYESGFVIDKFPISRPNLTFSTLTVSNMSPEDSSIYLCSVARGNTEAFFGQGTRLTVV.

The chain joins TRBV7-8 to TRBJ1-1; TRBD1 aligns across 8 bases. The V and J ends lost 5 bases and 4 bases, in that order; junction bases with no gene match: 12. This CDR3 has 16 amino acids. Germline CDR1 and CDR2: SGHVS and FQNEAQ. The DNA for the CDR3 is TGTGCCAGCAGCGACAGACAGGGGTTGCGACGCACTGAAGCTTTCTTT. This encodes CASSDRQGLRRTEAFF. Drawing the rest from reference TRBV7-8 and TRBJ1-1, the complete variable domain is GAGVSQSPRYKVAKRGQDVALRCDPISGHVSLFWYQQALGQGPEFLTYFQNEAQLDKSGLPSDRFFAERPEGSVSTLKIQRTQQEDSAVYLCASSDRQGLRRTEAFFGQGTRLTVV.

This chain joins TRBV21-1 and TRBJ2-7; the table's D call, TRBD1, has no DNA check behind it. TRBV21-1 is tagged as a pseudogene. This CDR3 is 16 amino acids long. The CDR3 spells CASNQDRGFTRYEQYF. In DNA, the CDR3 is TGTGCCAGCAACCAGGACAGGGGGTTTACTAGGTACGAGCAGTACTTC.

To note about this clone: This sample includes further DNA sequences coding for the same CDR3. The chain links TRBV7-2 to TRBJ1-5; 7 bases are a match to TRBD1. Germline assignment: CDR1 SGHTA and CDR2 FQGNSA. The ends lost 1 base at V and 6 bases at J; junction bases unmatched: 0. The CDR3 consists of 13 residues. In nucleotides, the CDR3 is TGTGCCAGCAGCTTAGACAGGGGTCAGCCCCAGCATTTT. Amino acid sequence: CASSLDRGQPQHF.

The chain uses TRBV30 and TRBJ1-2; the D is unclear. The ends were cut back, 3 bases at V and 4 bases at J, with 15 bases in the middle. The germline gives CDR1 GTSNPN, CDR2 SVGIG (reference sequence). There are 14 residues in the CDR3. The CDR3 sequence is CAWSGGILGYGYTF. CDR3 in DNA: TGTGCCTGGAGCGGCGGGATCCTTGGCTATGGCTACACCTTC.

This chain uses TRBV5-6 with TRBJ2-6; tentatively, D is TRBD1 (6 bases). The length of the CDR3 is 18 residues. CDR1 and CDR2 from the germline V gene are SGHDT and YYEEEE. Between the trimmed V and J ends, which lost 2 bases and 2 bases, there was a span of 17 bases. Here the CDR3 DNA reads TGTGCCAGCAGCTTCTATAACAGGGCCGTTGCTGGGGCCAACGTCCTGACTTTC. This sequence encodes CASSFYNRAVAGANVLTF.

The chain joins TRBV3-1 (or the pseudogene TRBV3-2) to TRBJ2-1, with D unresolved. CDR3 length: 17 residues. Germline values: CDR1 LGHDT, CDR2 YNNKEL (reference sequence). V lost 0 bases and J lost 3, with 15 bases in between. The CDR3 sequence: CASSQDQEHGVYNEQFF. The CDR3 DNA follows: TGTGCCAGCAGCCAAGATCAGGAGCATGGGGTCTACAATGAGCAGTTCTTC.

CDR3 region: CASSSLGGSQNIQYF. DNA of the CDR3: TGCGCCAGCAGCTCCCTTGGGGGGTCTCAAAACATTCAGTACTTC. This chain links TRBV5-1 with TRBJ2-4; a weak D match, TRBD2 (6 bases). Trimming removed 3 bases at V and 5 bases at J, with 15 bases between. In germline, CDR1 is SGHRS, CDR2 YFSETQ. The CDR3 has 15 amino acids.

CDR3 in DNA: TGTGCCAGTACCCGACAGGGCAATCAGCCCCAGCATTTT. It codes for CASTRQGNQPQHF. The V call is TRBV19, the J call TRBJ1-5; D might be TRBD1 (6 bases). The CDR3 consists of 13 residues. Looked up from germline, CDR1 is LNHDA and CDR2 is SQIVND (reference sequence). With 7 bases removed from V and 2 bases from J, the gap between germline ends came to 9 bases.

This sequence joins TRBV6-5 and TRBJ2-7; possible D gene TRBD2, 6 bases. Germline values: CDR1 MNHEY, CDR2 SVGAGI. This CDR3 has 14 amino acids. V lost 2 bases to trimming and J lost 1 base, with 9 bases between them. Here the CDR3 DNA reads TGTGCCAGCAGTTACGCGGGATTTTCCTACGAGCAGTACTTC. Protein sequence: CASSYAGFSYEQYF.

This rearrangement joins TRBV27 to TRBJ2-1; no clear D gene. Germline CDR1 is MNHEY and CDR2 is SMNVEV (reference sequence). The CDR3 totals 13 residues. The V end lost 5 bases, the J end lost 8 bases, and 13 bases lay between the germline ends. CDR3: CASSESPRDEQFF. Here the CDR3 DNA reads TGTGCCAGCAGTGAATCGCCAAGGGATGAGCAGTTCTTC.

V gene TRBV19 combines with J gene TRBJ1-1, with D perhaps TRBD1 (6 bases). Germline lookup yields CDR1 LNHDA and CDR2 SQIVND (reference sequence). The CDR3 runs to 16 residues. V was cut by 2 bases and J by 0 bases, with 13 bases left in between. The chain's CDR3 is CASSILRGSLNTEAFF. DNA for the CDR3: TGTGCCAGTAGTATATTGAGGGGGAGTCTGAACACTGAAGCTTTCTTT.

V usage is TRBV25-1 and J usage is TRBJ1-1; 8 bases line up with TRBD1. CDR1 is MGHDK and CDR2 is SYGVNS in the germline V gene. The CDR3 contains 13 residues. With 6 bases clipped from V and 5 bases from J, the junction kept 5 bases outside the gene matches. The CDR3 nucleotides read TGTGCCAGCAGGTACAGGGGGGATACTGAAGCTTTCTTT. Encoded protein: CASRYRGDTEAFF.

The chain has TRBV14 and TRBJ1-1; D remains ambiguous. Per the germline V gene, CDR1 is SGHDN and CDR2 is FVKESK. The CDR3 is 14 residues long. Trimming took off 4 bases at V and 0 bases at J, with 9 bases between the two ends. CDR3 nucleotides: TGTGCCAGCAGCCCCCGGGCCTTGAACACTGAAGCTTTCTTT. Translation gives CASSPRALNTEAFF.

V is TRBV30 and J is TRBJ1-4; a weak D match, TRBD1 (5 bases). Trimming stripped 1 base from V and 4 bases from J, with 10 bases between. Germline CDR1 reads GTSNPN; CDR2 reads SVGIG (reference sequence). The CDR3 is made up of 14 amino acids. CDR3 sequence: CAWSGRGYNEKLFF. In DNA form, the CDR3 reads TGTGCCTGGAGTGGGCGGGGGTATAATGAAAAACTGTTTTTT.

The V gene is TRBV19, the J gene TRBJ2-1, with 11 bases fitting TRBD2. The CDR3 loop spans 14 amino acids. Germline loops: CDR1 LNHDA, CDR2 SQIVND (reference sequence). V was clipped by 10 bases and J by 4 bases; unmatched bases: 6. CDR3: CAISRTSGYNEQFF. DNA of the CDR3: TGTGCCATTAGCCGGACTAGCGGGTACAATGAGCAGTTCTTC.

DNA of the CDR3: TGCGCCAGCAGCCTCCCGTCGGAGGGGGGCTTTACTGAAGCTTTCTTT. This sequence encodes CASSLPSEGGFTEAFF. This chain joins TRBV4-1 and TRBJ1-1; D perhaps matches TRBD1 (6 bases). Germline values: CDR1 MGHRA, CDR2 YSYEKL. The CDR3 runs 16 residues. The V end lost 4 bases, the J end lost 5 bases, and 20 bases lay between the germline ends.